This is a list of T cell receptor beta chains from one sample in a study of chemoradiotherapy in HPV16-positive cancers. Measured with immunoSEQ multiplex PCR; TCRdb has only the in-frame clones, and not every one. Seen here are about 8,000 clones, roughly 83% observed once, and the top ten hold approximately 3%. Specimen: blood, collected from a patient who underwent chemoradiotherapy. Receptor source: a human donor with HPV-associated anogenital cancer. Each CDR3 is given with its conserved first and last residue. The D gene is left open where the match is weak. Clone size is not always given. Where it is, it says once, few, many or a class for expanded clones.

j_gene	abundance	d_gene	v_gene	len	CDR3nt	CDR3aa
TRBJ2-7	.	.	TRBV10-3	11	TGTGCCATCAGTGACGGGTACGAGCAGTACTTC	CAISDGYEQYF
TRBJ2-2	.	.	TRBV7-9	13	TGTGCCAGCAGCCCAACTGGATCCGGGGAGCTGTTTTTT	CASSPTGSGELFF
TRBJ2-2	.	.	TRBV11-2	15	TGTGCCAGCAGCTTATCTTGGACGAACACCGGGGAGCTGTTTTTT	CASSLSWTNTGELFF
TRBJ1-1	.	.	TRBV18	13	TGTGCCAGCTCACCCGGGGAGGGCGCTGAAGCTTTCTTT	CASSPGEGAEAFF
TRBJ2-2	once	TRBD1	TRBV19	15	TGTGCCAGTTTAAACAGGGGCGCGAACACCGGGGAGCTGTTTTTT	CASLNRGANTGELFF
TRBJ2-2	.	TRBD2	TRBV2	16	TGTGTCAGTAAGACTAGCGGGGGGGCCTCGAGCGGGGAGCTGTTTTTT	CVSKTSGGASSGELFF
TRBJ2-3	.	TRBD2	TRBV11-2	16	TGTGCCAGCAGCTTAAGGGGCGGGGGGAGCACAGATACGCAGTATTTT	CASSLRGGGSTDTQYF
TRBJ1-6	.	.	TRBV4-2	13	TGTGCCAGCAGCCAAGATAAGAATTCACCCCTCCACTTT	CASSQDKNSPLHF
TRBJ2-7	.	.	TRBV6-6	15	TGTGCCAGCACCTACAAGGTGGGGAAGAAAGACGAGCAGTACTTC	CASTYKVGKKDEQYF
TRBJ2-7	.	.	TRBV14	11	TGTGCCAGCAGCCATGCATACGAGCAGTACTTC	CASSHAYEQYF
TRBJ1-1	.	TRBD1	TRBV11-2	16	TGTGCCAGCAGCTTAGGGACAGGGCTCATGAACACTGAAGCTTTCTTT	CASSLGTGLMNTEAFF
TRBJ2-3	.	TRBD2	TRBV18	15	TGTGCCAGCTCTCCTAGCGGGGGGGCCGTAGATACGCAGTATTTT	CASSPSGGAVDTQYF
TRBJ2-1	.	TRBD2	TRBV5-1	18	TGCGCCAGCTCCAATTTTGCGACCGGGACTACTAGGTACAATGAGCAGTTCTTC	CASSNFATGTTRYNEQFF
TRBJ2-3	.	.	TRBV19	11	TGTGCCAGTAGTACCACAGATACGCAGTATTTT	CASSTTDTQYF
TRBJ1-1	.	.	TRBV27	14	TGTGCCAGCAGTTTAACGGAGCTGAACACTGAAGCTTTCTTT	CASSLTELNTEAFF
TRBJ2-1	.	TRBD2	TRBV7-9	17	TGTGCCAGCAGCTTAGGAACTAGCGGGGGGGCGGGGAATGAGCAGTTCTTC	CASSLGTSGGAGNEQFF
TRBJ1-6	few	.	TRBV18	13	TGTGCCAGCTCACCAGGGAACGGTTCACCCCTCCACTTT	CASSPGNGSPLHF
TRBJ1-2	.	.	TRBV2	15	TGTGCCAGCAGTGGTGAGTCAGCCGCGACGTATGGCTACACCTTC	CASSGESAATYGYTF
TRBJ1-2	.	.	TRBV11-2	17	TGTGCCAGCAGCCTGGGGGACGGGACAATTCAGTCCTATGGCTACACCTTC	CASSLGDGTIQSYGYTF
TRBJ2-5	.	.	TRBV7-3	13	TGTGCCAGCAGCTTAGGGTTCCAAGAGACCCAGTACTTC	CASSLGFQETQYF
TRBJ2-2	.	.	TRBV13	11	TGTGCCAGCAGTTACACCGGGGAGCTGTTTTTT	CASSYTGELFF
TRBJ2-5	.	TRBD2	TRBV25-1	15	TGTGCCAGCAGGCTTCTAAGCGGGGGCCTAGAGACCCAGTACTTC	CASRLLSGGLETQYF
TRBJ1-6	.	.	TRBV7-2	16	TGTGCCAGCAGCCTATACGGTGGGCAGTTTAATTCACCCCTCCACTTT	CASSLYGGQFNSPLHF
TRBJ1-1	.	.	TRBV28	14	TGTGCCAGCACCTACCCTGGGGGGAACACTGAAGCTTTCTTT	CASTYPGGNTEAFF
TRBJ1-2	.	.	TRBV15	14	TGTGCCACCAGCAGGGGGGACAACATCTATGGCTACACCTTC	CATSRGDNIYGYTF
TRBJ2-5	.	TRBD1	TRBV7-2	15	TGTGCCAGCAGCTTTCAACAGGGGGCAGGAGAGACCCAGTACTTC	CASSFQQGAGETQYF
TRBJ1-3	.	TRBD1	TRBV7-2	17	TGTGCCAGCAGCGCCTGGACAGGGGGCGCCTGGGGAAACACCATATATTTT	CASSAWTGGAWGNTIYF
TRBJ1-5	.	.	TRBV18	14	TGTGCCAGCTCACCGTACGGGGGCTATCAGCCCCAGCATTTT	CASSPYGGYQPQHF
TRBJ1-3	once	TRBD1	TRBV7-2	18	TGTGCCAGCAGCTTCGTCGGGCTACAGGGGGCTTCTGGAAACACCATATATTTT	CASSFVGLQGASGNTIYF
TRBJ1-5	few	.	TRBV10-3	13	TGTGCCATCAGTCCAGGGAACAATCAGCCCCAGCATTTT	CAISPGNNQPQHF
TRBJ1-2	.	.	TRBV5-6	15	TGTGCCAGCAGCTTGTTCGGCGGCCAGGGACATGGCTACACCTTC	CASSLFGGQGHGYTF
TRBJ1-2	.	.	TRBV19	13	TGTGCCAGTAGTGTACAGGGAACCCATGGCTACACCTTC	CASSVQGTHGYTF
TRBJ1-1	once	.	TRBV7-8	11	TGTGCCAGCAGCCCTGGCCAACAAGCTTTCTTT	CASSPGQQAFF
TRBJ1-2	.	.	TRBV28	15	TGTGCCAGCAGTTCTCCTCGGACTCGAGCTGGAGGCTACACCTTC	CASSSPRTRAGGYTF
TRBJ2-1	.	TRBD1	TRBV19	15	TGTGCCAGTAGTATAGGTGACAGGGAAAACAATGAGCAGTTCTTC	CASSIGDRENNEQFF
TRBJ2-3	.	.	TRBV7-7	13	TGTGCTAGCAGCTTAGGGCAGGGAGATACGCAGTATTTT	CASSLGQGDTQYF
TRBJ2-3	.	.	TRBV5-6	16	TGTGCCAGCAGCCCTGAGACTGGCGCTAGCACAGATACGCAGTATTTT	CASSPETGASTDTQYF
TRBJ1-2	.	TRBD1	TRBV29-1	14	TGCAGCGTTGAAGCCCGGACAGGGTTGGACGGCTACACCTTC	CSVEARTGLDGYTF
TRBJ2-7	.	.	TRBV2	14	TGTGCCAGCACCGTTCCGCGCAGGGGGAGGGAGCAGTACTTC	CASTVPRRGREQYF
TRBJ1-3	.	.	TRBV5-4	17	TGTGCCAGCAGCTTCCCAGGGGACGGCTCCTCTGGAAACACCATATATTTT	CASSFPGDGSSGNTIYF
TRBJ2-2	.	TRBD2	TRBV6-4	15	TGTGCCAGCAGTCCTGTAGCGGGGACGACCGGGGAGCTGTTTTTT	CASSPVAGTTGELFF
TRBJ1-1	.	TRBD1	TRBV11-1	13	TGTGCCAGCAGCTTAACAGGGGACACTGAAGCTTTCTTT	CASSLTGDTEAFF
TRBJ2-5	.	.	TRBV19	14	TGTGCCAGTAGTATTCAACAGGGTGGCGAGACCCAGTACTTC	CASSIQQGGETQYF
TRBJ2-2	.	.	TRBV7-7	14	TGTGCTAGCAGCTTAGACGTGGTTTCCGGGGAGCTGTTTTTT	CASSLDVVSGELFF
TRBJ1-1	.	.	TRBV27	14	TGTGCCAGCAGTTTGGGCTCCTGGAACACTGAAGCTTTCTTT	CASSLGSWNTEAFF
TRBJ1-1	.	.	TRBV18	16	TGTGCCAGCTCACCACAAGGACAGCTCATGAACACTGAAGCTTTCTTT	CASSPQGQLMNTEAFF
TRBJ1-3	.	TRBD1	TRBV18	16	TGTGCCAGCTCATTGGGACAGGCGAGGACGGGAAACACCATATATTTT	CASSLGQARTGNTIYF
TRBJ2-7	.	TRBD1	TRBV28	18	TGTGCCAGCAGCCGAAGGGGGTTTGGAGGGACAGGGGGTAACGAGCAGTACTTC	CASSRRGFGGTGGNEQYF
TRBJ1-4	.	.	TRBV7-6	14	TGTGCCAGCAGCATCAGGGGTCCTAATGAAAAACTGTTTTTT	CASSIRGPNEKLFF
TRBJ1-1	.	.	TRBV28	12	TGTGCCAGCAGTGCCAGGGACACTGAAGCTTTCTTT	CASSARDTEAFF
TRBJ1-2	.	.	TRBV5-1	13	TGCGCCAGCAGCTTGATTAACGGGTATGGCTACACCTTC	CASSLINGYGYTF
TRBJ2-7	.	.	TRBV5-6	16	TGTGCCAGCAGCTGGGACCGGGGGACTCCGGGGTACGAGCAGTACTTC	CASSWDRGTPGYEQYF
TRBJ2-3	.	.	TRBV11-2	16	TGTGCCAGCAGCTTAGGGGGCCTGGAGAACACAGATACGCAGTATTTT	CASSLGGLENTDTQYF